This T cell receptor beta chain was profiled in a study of blood T cells in healthy people across ages. Broader study findings: Percentage of naive T cells showed a strong correlation with TCR beta diversity. Per million T cells, TCR beta diversity dropped roughly linearly as age increased.

Note on this clonotype: Antigen: not known.

CDR3 length: 16 residues. Looked up from germline, CDR1 is SGHNT and CDR2 is YYREEE (reference sequence). V lost 4 bases to trimming and J lost 9 bases; unmatched junction nucleotides: 13. A second PCR of about 6 to 11 cycles used a sample-barcoded 5' primer and a J-beta primer mix. Every single cDNA molecule received a tag from a template-switch adaptor with 12 random nucleotides. TCRdb analysed the 5' RACE reads with MiXCR anew, one entry per CDR3 protein. The data show 780,000 or so distinct CDR3 sequences, about 53% seen once. The source material was blood. The sequence derives from a man older than 75 in good health. The chain links TRBV5-4 to TRBJ2-1, with 10 bases matching TRBD2. The CDR3 loop reads CASSPSSGRDLIEQFF. CDR3 nucleotides: TGTGCCAGCAGCCCGTCGAGCGGGAGGGACCTAATTGAGCAGTTCTTC.